This TCR beta chain originates from a study of long-term antiretroviral therapy in people with HIV. Researchers ran immunoSEQ v3.0 at survey level. Sequencing targeted roughly 35,000-50,000 T-cell genomes per sample. This table comes from immunoSEQ multiplex PCR, and its TCRdb copy is limited to in-frame clones, with some not included. This sample has about 20,000 clones, with about 81% found just once. Only United States sites treated participants with HIV. The length of the CDR3 is 16 residues. V lost 0 bases and J 7 bases, leaving 19 bases between the germline ends. Germline V lookup: CDR1 SGHDN, CDR2 FVKESK.

This receptor was taken from a woman between 50 and 59 years old with HIV. The material was unsorted PBMCs, obtained 0.3 years after starting antiretroviral therapy. The V call is TRBV14, the J call TRBJ2-7; unclear D gene. CDR3 nucleotides: TGTGCCAGCAGCCAAGATAGTCGGTCTAACAGCCGGGAGCAGTACTTC. Translated, it gives CASSQDSRSNSREQYF.